This TCR beta chain was retrieved from a study of blood T cell repertoires in COVID-19. CDR3 length: 14 residues. The ends were cut back, 3 bases at V and 5 bases at J, with 13 bases in the middle. The germline gives CDR1 LGHDT, CDR2 YNNKEL (reference sequence). Authors' analysis steps: By means of reference gene primer amplification, nucleated cell counts were estimated. Sequencing was performed with immunoSEQ multiplex PCR; in TCRdb, only in-frame clones are kept and a portion is missing. The V and J calls and clone size were taken over from that table, and D and trimming were inferred from the DNA. The sample includes about 210,000 clones, 82% of them seen just once.

The receptor's source is a woman in her 70s with COVID-19, enrolled during active disease. This chain links TRBV3-1 (or the pseudogene TRBV3-2) with TRBJ1-1, with D unresolved. The specimen was peripheral blood. The CDR3 DNA reads as TGTGCCAGCAGCCAGGTAAGAGGGAAAACTGAAGCTTTCTTT. Protein: CASSQVRGKTEAFF.